The rows below give T cell receptor beta chains drawn from one sample of a study of blood T cell repertoires in COVID-19. The data were produced by immunoSEQ multiplex PCR, yet TCRdb's version contains in-frame clones alone and is incomplete. In the table there are tens of thousands of clones, roughly four fifths of which are singletons. The material sequenced was peripheral blood. These receptors were obtained from an older woman with acute or convalescent COVID-19. Both conserved end residues are part of each CDR3. D genes are given only for firm matches. Only some rows state a clone size, as once, few, many or a class for expanded clones.

15	TRBD1	TRBV4-1	.	TRBJ1-5	TGCGCCAGCAGCTCCGGACAGGGGGGCAATCAGCCCCAGCATTTT	CASSSGQGGNQPQHF
17	TRBD1	TRBV24-1	once	TRBJ2-2	TGTGCCACCAGTGACCAGTTTAGGGACAGTCGGACCGGGGAGCTGTTTTTT	CATSDQFRDSRTGELFF
15	.	TRBV28	.	TRBJ2-7	TGTGCCAGCAGCCCACTTAGGGGAAAGTCCTACGAGCAGTACTTC	CASSPLRGKSYEQYF
16	.	TRBV28	.	TRBJ2-1	TGTGCCAGCAGTTTAGTTGCGGGGGCCCTTCTACGGGAGCAGTTCTTC	CASSLVAGALLREQFF
15	.	TRBV4-2	.	TRBJ1-6	TGTGCCAGCACCCATGCACGAGGACTTAATTCACCCCTCCACTTT	CASTHARGLNSPLHF
15	.	TRBV13	.	TRBJ2-3	TGTGCCAGCAGCTACTCACAGGGACGCACAGATACGCAGTATTTT	CASSYSQGRTDTQYF
13	TRBD1	TRBV25-1	.	TRBJ1-1	TGTGCCAGCAGTGTCCCGGGACAGGGTGAAGCTTTCTTT	CASSVPGQGEAFF
13	.	TRBV27	once	TRBJ2-5	TGTGCCAGCCTTAAGGGGTACCAAGAGACCCAGTACTTC	CASLKGYQETQYF
15	TRBD1	TRBV28	.	TRBJ1-5	TGTGCCAGCCACACAATGGACAGGGGTCATCAGCCCCAGCATTTT	CASHTMDRGHQPQHF
15	TRBD2	TRBV2	.	TRBJ2-2	TGTGCCAGCGGGTCTAGCGGGAGAATCACCGGGGAGCTGTTTTTT	CASGSSGRITGELFF
15	.	TRBV4-1	medium-sized	TRBJ2-1	TGCGCCAGCAGCCAAGGGGGCACTGCCTGGGATGAGCAGTTCTTC	CASSQGGTAWDEQFF
13	.	TRBV6-5	.	TRBJ1-5	TGTGCCAGCAGAAAATATAGCAATCAGCCCCAGCATTTT	CASRKYSNQPQHF
14	.	TRBV3-1/TRBV3-2	.	TRBJ1-4	TGTGCCAGCAGCCTCCGGACGGGAAATGAAAAACTGTTTTTT	CASSLRTGNEKLFF
15	TRBD1	TRBV2	.	TRBJ2-2	TGTGCCACGACCGGGACAGGGATGGTAACCGGGGAGCTGTTTTTT	CATTGTGMVTGELFF
18	TRBD2	TRBV15	.	TRBJ2-3	TGTGCCACCAGCAGAGATGGGTTTAGCGGGAGGACCTCAGATACGCAGTATTTT	CATSRDGFSGRTSDTQYF
16	TRBD2	TRBV28	.	TRBJ2-3	TGTGCCAGCAGTTCCCGCGGGGGACTCCCCACAGATACGCAGTATTTT	CASSSRGGLPTDTQYF
12	.	TRBV19	.	TRBJ1-1	TGTGCCAGTAGTCCTAGCGGCGCTGAAGCTTTCTTT	CASSPSGAEAFF
14	TRBD1	TRBV10-3	.	TRBJ1-2	TGTGCCATCAGTGCCCCGGGACAGGTGTCGGGCTACACCTTC	CAISAPGQVSGYTF
18	TRBD2	TRBV4-1	.	TRBJ2-1	TGCGCCAGCAGCCAAGGAGTGTTTGGCGGGAGGGCCAAAAATGAGCAGTTCTTC	CASSQGVFGGRAKNEQFF
17	TRBD2	TRBV9	few	TRBJ2-5	TGTGCCAGCAGCGTAGGGCTCAACGGGGGGATACAAGAGACCCAGTACTTC	CASSVGLNGGIQETQYF
15	TRBD2	TRBV5-4	.	TRBJ2-3	TGTGCCAGCAGTTCTATGAGCGGGAGGGCAGATACGCAGTATTTT	CASSSMSGRADTQYF
15	TRBD1	TRBV7-9	.	TRBJ1-2	TGTGCCAGCAGCTCCGGGACAGGATCTATTAATGGCTACACCTTC	CASSSGTGSINGYTF
12	TRBD1	TRBV20-1	few	TRBJ1-1	TGCAGTGCTAGTACAGGGGGGACTGAAGCTTTCTTT	CSASTGGTEAFF
15	TRBD1	TRBV9	.	TRBJ2-7	TGTGCCAGCAGTTTGGGGATGGGACAGAGCTACGAGCAGTACTTC	CASSLGMGQSYEQYF
14	TRBD2	TRBV7-9	.	TRBJ2-5	TGTGCCAGCTTTATAGCGGGGGGAGGAGAGACCCAGTACTTC	CASFIAGGGETQYF
15	TRBD1	TRBV5-1	.	TRBJ2-7	TGCGCCAGCAGCTTGGCAATAGGGACAGCCTACGAGCAGTACTTC	CASSLAIGTAYEQYF
13	.	TRBV28	.	TRBJ1-2	TGTGCCAGCAGTTTAGTAGGGGACTATGGCTACACCTTC	CASSLVGDYGYTF
15	TRBD1	TRBV27	.	TRBJ2-7	TGTGCCAGCAGTAAAGGGACAGGGGGAGCCTACGAGCAGTACTTC	CASSKGTGGAYEQYF
14	.	TRBV10-3	.	TRBJ1-5	TGTGCCATCAGTCAGACAGTAGGCAATCAGCCCCAGCATTTT	CAISQTVGNQPQHF
15	TRBD1	TRBV2	once	TRBJ1-6	TGTGCCAGCAGTGTGGGACAGGAACCGAATTCACCCCTCCACTTT	CASSVGQEPNSPLHF
14	.	TRBV19	.	TRBJ1-2	TGTGCCAGTAGTCCCCCGCAAAGAGCTTATGGCTACACCTTC	CASSPPQRAYGYTF
15	TRBD1	TRBV5-1	.	TRBJ1-4	TGCGCCAGCAGCCGGGATCCGGGACAGTCAGGAAAACTGTTTTTT	CASSRDPGQSGKLFF
11	.	TRBV28	.	TRBJ1-2	TGTGCCAGTAGCACTTACTATGGCTACACCTTC	CASSTYYGYTF
17	TRBD1	TRBV18	.	TRBJ2-4	TGTGCCAGCTCACGAAGGACAGGGGCGTTAGCCAAAAACATTCAGTACTTC	CASSRRTGALAKNIQYF
12	TRBD2	TRBV6-5	.	TRBJ2-7	TGTGCCAGCAGTCCTAGCGGGAACGAGCAGTACTTC	CASSPSGNEQYF